One TCR beta chain is described in this entry. V was shortened by 0 bases and J by 2 bases, with 14 bases between the two germline ends. The CDR3 has 16 amino acids. Germline CDR1 and CDR2: SGDLS and YYNGEE. The table came from immunoSEQ multiplex PCR; TCRdb's copy has only in-frame clones and leaves some out. The data show more than 70,000 clones, 86% seen once. The sample is drawn from a study of blood T cell repertoires in COVID-19. The chain uses TRBV9 and TRBJ2-5; D perhaps matches TRBD2 (6 bases). Sequencing was done on a sample of peripheral blood. The receptor was isolated from a man aged 80 or over with active or convalescent COVID-19. The CDR3 is CASSVGVGGPQETQYF. DNA for the CDR3: TGTGCCAGCAGCGTAGGGGTGGGAGGCCCTCAAGAGACCCAGTACTTC. Together with reference TRBV9 and TRBJ2-5, the CDR3 gives the full variable domain: DSGVTQTPKHLITATGQRVTLRCSPRSGDLSVYWYQQSLDQGLQFLIQYYNGEERAKGNILERFSAQQFPDLHSELNLSSLELGDSALYFCASSVGVGGPQETQYFGPGTRLLVL.